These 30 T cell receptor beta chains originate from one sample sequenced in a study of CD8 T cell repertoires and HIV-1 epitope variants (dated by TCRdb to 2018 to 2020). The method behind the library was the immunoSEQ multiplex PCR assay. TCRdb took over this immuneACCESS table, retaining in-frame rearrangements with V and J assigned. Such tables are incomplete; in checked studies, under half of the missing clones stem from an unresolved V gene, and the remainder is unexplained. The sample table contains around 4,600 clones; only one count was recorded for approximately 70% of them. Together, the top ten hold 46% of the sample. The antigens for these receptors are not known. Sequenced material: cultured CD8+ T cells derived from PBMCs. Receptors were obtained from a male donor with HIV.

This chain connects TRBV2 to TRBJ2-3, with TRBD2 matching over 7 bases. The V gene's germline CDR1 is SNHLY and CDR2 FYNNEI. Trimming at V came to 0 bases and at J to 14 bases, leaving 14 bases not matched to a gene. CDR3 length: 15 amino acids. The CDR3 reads CASSEALEGGRPAYF. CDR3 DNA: TGTGCCAGCAGTGAAGCGCTAGAGGGCGGGAGACCCGCGTATTTT.

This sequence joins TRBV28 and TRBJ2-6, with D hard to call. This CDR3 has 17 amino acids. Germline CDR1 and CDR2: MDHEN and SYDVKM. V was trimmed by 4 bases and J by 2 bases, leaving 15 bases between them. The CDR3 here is CASSSPRELPGANVLTF. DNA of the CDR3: TGTGCCAGCAGTTCCCCTCGTGAGTTACCTGGGGCCAACGTCCTGACTTTC.

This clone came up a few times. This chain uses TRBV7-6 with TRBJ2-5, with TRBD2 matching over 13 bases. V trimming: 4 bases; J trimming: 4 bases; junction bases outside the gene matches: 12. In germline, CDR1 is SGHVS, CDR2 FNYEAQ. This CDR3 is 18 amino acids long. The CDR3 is CASSYLPGGLAGSETQYF. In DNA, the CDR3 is TGTGCCAGCAGCTACTTACCGGGGGGACTAGCGGGGTCAGAGACCCAGTACTTC. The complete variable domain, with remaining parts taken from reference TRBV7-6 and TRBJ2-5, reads GAGVSQSPRYKVTKRGQDVALRCDPISGHVSLYWYRQALGQGPEFLTYFNYEAQQDKSGLPNDRFSAERPEGSISTLTIQRTEQRDSAMYRCASSYLPGGLAGSETQYFGPGTRLLVL.

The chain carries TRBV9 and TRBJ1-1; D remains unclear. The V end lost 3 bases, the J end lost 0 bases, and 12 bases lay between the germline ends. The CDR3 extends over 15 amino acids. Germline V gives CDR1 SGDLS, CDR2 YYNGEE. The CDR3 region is CASSAGEILNTEAFF. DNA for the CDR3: TGTGCCAGCAGCGCCGGGGAGATTTTGAACACTGAAGCTTTCTTT.

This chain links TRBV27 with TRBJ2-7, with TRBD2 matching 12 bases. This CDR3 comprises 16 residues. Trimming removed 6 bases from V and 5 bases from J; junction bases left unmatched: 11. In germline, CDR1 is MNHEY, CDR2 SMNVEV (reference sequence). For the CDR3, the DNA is TGTGCCAGCAGAATGGGGGTGCTAGCGGGAGGGAACGAGCAGTACTTC. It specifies CASRMGVLAGGNEQYF.

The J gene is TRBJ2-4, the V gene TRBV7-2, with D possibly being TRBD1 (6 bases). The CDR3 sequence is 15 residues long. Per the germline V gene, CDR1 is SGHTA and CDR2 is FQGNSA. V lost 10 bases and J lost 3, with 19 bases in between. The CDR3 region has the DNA TGTGCCACCTCGACAGGCCCCCAGGGCAAAAACATTCAGTACTTC. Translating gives CATSTGPQGKNIQYF.

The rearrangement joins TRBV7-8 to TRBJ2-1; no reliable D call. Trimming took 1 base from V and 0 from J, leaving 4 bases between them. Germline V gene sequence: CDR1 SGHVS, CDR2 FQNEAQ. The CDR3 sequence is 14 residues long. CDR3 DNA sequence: TGTGCCAGCAGCTTAGATAGCTCCTACAATGAGCAGTTCTTC. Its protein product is CASSLDSSYNEQFF.

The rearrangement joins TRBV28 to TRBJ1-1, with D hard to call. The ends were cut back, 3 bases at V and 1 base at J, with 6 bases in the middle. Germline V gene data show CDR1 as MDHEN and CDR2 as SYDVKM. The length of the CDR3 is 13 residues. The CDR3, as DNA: TGTGCCAGCAGTTTGGGGAGGAACACTGAAGCTTTCTTT. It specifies CASSLGRNTEAFF.

The CDR3 here is CASSQDLAGFSYNEQFF. The CDR3 DNA reads as TGCGCCAGCAGCCAAGATCTCGCTGGCTTCTCCTACAATGAGCAGTTCTTC. The chain is built from TRBV4-3 and TRBJ2-1, with D unresolved. This CDR3 comprises 17 residues. V lost 0 bases, J lost 0 bases, and 12 bases lay in between. The germline V gene encodes CDR1 LGHNA and CDR2 YSLEER.

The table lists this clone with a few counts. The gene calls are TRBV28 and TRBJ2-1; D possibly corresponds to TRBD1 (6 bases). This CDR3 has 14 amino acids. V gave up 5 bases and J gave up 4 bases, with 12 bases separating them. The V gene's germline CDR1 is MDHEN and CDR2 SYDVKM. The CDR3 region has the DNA TGTGCCAGCAGTCCATCCGACAGGTACAATGAGCAGTTCTTC. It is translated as CASSPSDRYNEQFF.

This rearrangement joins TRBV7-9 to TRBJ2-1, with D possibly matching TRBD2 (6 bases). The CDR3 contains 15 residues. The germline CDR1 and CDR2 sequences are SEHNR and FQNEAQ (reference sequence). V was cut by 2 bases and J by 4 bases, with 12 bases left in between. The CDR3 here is CASSLSSGVYNEQFF. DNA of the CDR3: TGTGCCAGCAGCTTATCGTCGGGAGTTTACAATGAGCAGTTCTTC.

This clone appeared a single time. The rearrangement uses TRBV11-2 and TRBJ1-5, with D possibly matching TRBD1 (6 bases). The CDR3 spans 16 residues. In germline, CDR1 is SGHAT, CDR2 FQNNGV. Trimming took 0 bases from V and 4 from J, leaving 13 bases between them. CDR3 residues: CASSLDGRGGNQPQHF. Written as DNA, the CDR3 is TGTGCCAGCAGCTTAGACGGCAGGGGCGGAAATCAGCCCCAGCATTTT.

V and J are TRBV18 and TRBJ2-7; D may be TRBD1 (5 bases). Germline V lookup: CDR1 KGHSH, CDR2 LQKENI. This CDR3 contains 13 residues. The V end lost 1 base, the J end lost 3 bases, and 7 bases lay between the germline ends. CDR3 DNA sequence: TGTGCCAGCTCACCACTAGACAGCTACGAGCAGTACTTC. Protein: CASSPLDSYEQYF.

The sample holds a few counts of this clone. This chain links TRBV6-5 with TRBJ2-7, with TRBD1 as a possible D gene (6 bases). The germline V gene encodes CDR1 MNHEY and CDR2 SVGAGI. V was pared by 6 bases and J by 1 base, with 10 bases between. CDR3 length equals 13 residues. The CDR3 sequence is CASSDRLSYEQYF. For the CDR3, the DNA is TGTGCCAGCAGCGACAGGTTGTCCTACGAGCAGTACTTC.

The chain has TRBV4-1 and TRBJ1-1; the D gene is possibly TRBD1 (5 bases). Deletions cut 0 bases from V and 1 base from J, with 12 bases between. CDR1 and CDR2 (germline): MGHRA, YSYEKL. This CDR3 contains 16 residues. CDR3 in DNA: TGCGCCAGCAGCCAAGATGTTGGGCAGGGGAACACTGAAGCTTTCTTT. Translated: CASSQDVGQGNTEAFF.

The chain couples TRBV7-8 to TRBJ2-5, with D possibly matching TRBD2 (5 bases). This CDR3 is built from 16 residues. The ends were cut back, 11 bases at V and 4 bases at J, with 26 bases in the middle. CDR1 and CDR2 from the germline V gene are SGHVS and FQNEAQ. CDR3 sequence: CAANKVGVGSRETQYF. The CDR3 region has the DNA TGTGCCGCCAACAAAGTCGGGGTAGGAAGTAGAGAGACCCAGTACTTC.

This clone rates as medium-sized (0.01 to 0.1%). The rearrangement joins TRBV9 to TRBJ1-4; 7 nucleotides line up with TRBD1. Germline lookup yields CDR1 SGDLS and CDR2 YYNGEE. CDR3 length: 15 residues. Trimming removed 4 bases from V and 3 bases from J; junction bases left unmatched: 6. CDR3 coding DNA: TGTGCCAGCAGCCCAAGGGACAGTTCTAATGAAAAACTGTTTTTT. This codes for CASSPRDSSNEKLFF.

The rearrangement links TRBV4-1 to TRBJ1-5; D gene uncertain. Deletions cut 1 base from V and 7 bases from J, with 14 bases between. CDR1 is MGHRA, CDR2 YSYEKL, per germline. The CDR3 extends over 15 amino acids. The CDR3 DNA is TGCGCCAGCAGCCAAGGTAAAGGGATGTTCCAGCCCCAGCATTTT. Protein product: CASSQGKGMFQPQHF.

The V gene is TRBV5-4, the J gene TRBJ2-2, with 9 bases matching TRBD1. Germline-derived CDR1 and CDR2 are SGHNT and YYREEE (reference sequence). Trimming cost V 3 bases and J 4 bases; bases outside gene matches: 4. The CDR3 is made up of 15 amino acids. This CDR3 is CASSSDRGGTGELFF. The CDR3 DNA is TGTGCCAGCAGCTCAGACAGGGGGGGCACCGGGGAGCTGTTTTTT.

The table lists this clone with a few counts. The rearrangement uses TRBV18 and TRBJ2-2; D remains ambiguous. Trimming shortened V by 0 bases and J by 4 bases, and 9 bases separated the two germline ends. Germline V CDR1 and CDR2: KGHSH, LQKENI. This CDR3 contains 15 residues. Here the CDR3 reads CASSPPLLRTGELFF. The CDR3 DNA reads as TGTGCCAGCTCACCACCGTTACTTCGCACCGGGGAGCTGTTTTTT. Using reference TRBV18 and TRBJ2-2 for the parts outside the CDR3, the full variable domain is NAGVMQNPRHLVRRRGQEARLRCSPMKGHSHVYWYRQLPEEGLKFMVYLQKENIIDESGMPKERFSAEFPKEGPSILRIQQVVRGDSAAYFCASSPPLLRTGELFFGEGSRLTVL.

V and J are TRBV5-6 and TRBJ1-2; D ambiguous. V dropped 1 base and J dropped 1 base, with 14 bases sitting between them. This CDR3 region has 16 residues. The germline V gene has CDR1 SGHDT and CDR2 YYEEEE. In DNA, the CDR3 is TGTGCCAGCAGCTTGTACCCCCAGGATATTAACTATGGCTACACCTTC. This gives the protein CASSLYPQDINYGYTF.

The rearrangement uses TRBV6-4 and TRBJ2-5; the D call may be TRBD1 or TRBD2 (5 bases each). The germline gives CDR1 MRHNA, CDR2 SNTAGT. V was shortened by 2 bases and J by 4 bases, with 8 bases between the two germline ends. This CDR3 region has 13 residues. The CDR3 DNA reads TGTGCCAGCAGTGACAGGGGACGAGAGACCCAGTACTTC. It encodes CASSDRGRETQYF.

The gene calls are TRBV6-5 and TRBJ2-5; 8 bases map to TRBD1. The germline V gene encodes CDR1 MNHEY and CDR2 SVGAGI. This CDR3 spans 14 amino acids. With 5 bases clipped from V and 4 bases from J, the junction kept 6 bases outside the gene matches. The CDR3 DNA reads TGTGCCAGCAGTAATACAGGGGGGCGAGAGACCCAGTACTTC. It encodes CASSNTGGRETQYF.

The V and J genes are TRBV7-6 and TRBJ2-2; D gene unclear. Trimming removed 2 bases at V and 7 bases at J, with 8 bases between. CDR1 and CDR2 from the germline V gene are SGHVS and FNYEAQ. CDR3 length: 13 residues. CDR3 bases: TGTGCCAGCAGCTTAAATACGGGCGGGGAGCTGTTTTTT. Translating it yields CASSLNTGGELFF.

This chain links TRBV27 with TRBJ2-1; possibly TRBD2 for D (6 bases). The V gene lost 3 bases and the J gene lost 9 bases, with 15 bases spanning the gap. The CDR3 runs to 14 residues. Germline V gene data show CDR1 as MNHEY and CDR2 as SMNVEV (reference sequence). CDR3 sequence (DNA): TGTGCCAGCAGTTTCAGGGTGTCAGCGGGTGAGCAGTTCTTC. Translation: CASSFRVSAGEQFF.

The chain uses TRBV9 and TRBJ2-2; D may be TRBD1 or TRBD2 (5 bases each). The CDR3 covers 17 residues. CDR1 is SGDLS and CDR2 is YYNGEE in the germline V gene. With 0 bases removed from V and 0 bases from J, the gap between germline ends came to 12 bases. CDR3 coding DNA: TGTGCCAGCAGCGTAGAACGGGGCGGAACGAACACCGGGGAGCTGTTTTTT. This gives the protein CASSVERGGTNTGELFF.

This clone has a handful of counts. CDR3 sequence reads: CASSQDPAGMTYEQYF. The CDR3 DNA follows: TGCGCCAGCAGCCAAGATCCCGCAGGGATGACCTACGAGCAGTACTTC. The chain recombines TRBV4-1 with TRBJ2-7, with D possibly TRBD1 on 5 matching bases. The CDR3 runs to 16 residues. Germline loops: CDR1 MGHRA, CDR2 YSYEKL. Trimming took off 0 bases at V and 2 bases at J, with 14 bases between the two ends.

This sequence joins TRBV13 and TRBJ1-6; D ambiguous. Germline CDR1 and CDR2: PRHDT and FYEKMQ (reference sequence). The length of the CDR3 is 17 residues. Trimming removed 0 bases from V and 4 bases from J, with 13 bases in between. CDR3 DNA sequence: TGTGCCAGCAGCTTAGGCCGAATAGCGGGATATAATTCACCCCTCCACTTT. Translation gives CASSLGRIAGYNSPLHF. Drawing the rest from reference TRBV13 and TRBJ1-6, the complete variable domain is AAGVIQSPRHLIKEKRETATLKCYPIPRHDTVYWYQQGPGQDPQFLISFYEKMQSDKGSIPDRFSAQQFSDYHSELNMSSLELGDSALYFCASSLGRIAGYNSPLHFGNGTRLTVT.

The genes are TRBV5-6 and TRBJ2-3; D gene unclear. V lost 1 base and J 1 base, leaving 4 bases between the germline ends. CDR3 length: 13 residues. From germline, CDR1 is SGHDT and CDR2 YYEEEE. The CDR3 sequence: CASSLTGTDTQYF. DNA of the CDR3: TGTGCCAGCAGCTTGACAGGCACAGATACGCAGTATTTT.

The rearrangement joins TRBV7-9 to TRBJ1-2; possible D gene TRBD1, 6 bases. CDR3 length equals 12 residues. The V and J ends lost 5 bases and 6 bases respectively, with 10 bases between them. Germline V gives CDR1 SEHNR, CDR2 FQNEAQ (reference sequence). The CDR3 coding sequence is TGTGCCAGCAGCCCGGGGGCCCATGGCTACACCTTC. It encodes CASSPGAHGYTF.